Shown below are 30 T cell receptor beta chains from a single sample sequenced in a study of technical replicates of blood from a handful of donors. The table came from immunoSEQ multiplex PCR; TCRdb's copy has only in-frame clones and leaves some out. Here the sample spans 15,000 to 20,000 clones, around 90% being singletons. The specimen was PBMCs. These receptors came from a human donor in good health.

This clone was seen once. J is TRBJ2-7 and V is TRBV11-2; D gene uncertain. The CDR3 covers 15 residues. The V and J ends lost 4 bases and 0 bases respectively, with 13 bases between them. Looked up from germline, CDR1 is SGHAT and CDR2 is FQNNGV. The CDR3 protein is CASSYPYGRSYEQYF. CDR3 coding DNA: TGTGCCAGCAGCTACCCTTATGGGCGCTCCTACGAGCAGTACTTC.

The rearrangement joins TRBV5-3 to TRBJ2-1; 9 positions agree with TRBD2. TRBV5-3 is placed among ORFs of uncertain function. With 0 bases clipped from V and 9 bases from J, the junction kept 4 bases outside the gene matches. This CDR3 has 14 residues. In DNA form, the CDR3 reads TGTGCCAGAAGCTTGGTCCTAGCGGGAAGTGAGCAGTTCTTC. Translation: CARSLVLAGSEQFF.

CDR3 bases: TGTGCCAGCAGGCAGACAGCTAACTATGGCTACACCTTC. As protein: CASRQTANYGYTF. The gene calls are TRBV27 and TRBJ1-2; tentatively, D is TRBD1 (5 bases). Germline V gene data show CDR1 as MNHEY and CDR2 as SMNVEV (reference sequence). V was pared by 6 bases and J by 0 bases, with 8 bases between. This CDR3 region has 13 residues.

This rearrangement joins TRBV9 to TRBJ2-7; tentatively, D is TRBD1 (6 bases). The V gene lost 0 bases and the J gene lost 3 bases, with 10 bases spanning the gap. Germline CDR1 and CDR2: SGDLS and YYNGEE. This CDR3 has 14 residues. In DNA, the CDR3 is TGTGCCAGCAGCGTAGACGGCAGGGGCTACGAGCAGTACTTC. The encoded protein is CASSVDGRGYEQYF.

The chain recombines TRBV5-1 with TRBJ2-7, with 7 bases that match TRBD1. CDR3 length equals 14 residues. The V gene's germline CDR1 is SGHRS and CDR2 YFSETQ. J was trimmed by 5 bases and V by 0 bases; bases with no gene match: 5. CDR3 amino acids: CASSLGQGPDEQYF. Written as DNA, the CDR3 is TGCGCCAGCAGCTTGGGACAGGGCCCCGACGAGCAGTACTTC.

This chain joins TRBV19 and TRBJ1-5, with a tentative D call TRBD1 (5 bases). CDR1 and CDR2 from the germline V gene are LNHDA and SQIVND (reference sequence). Deletions cut 4 bases from V and 0 bases from J, with 16 bases between. The CDR3 runs 17 residues. CDR3 in amino acids: CASSRKDRKNSNQPQHF. CDR3 bases: TGTGCCAGTAGTAGAAAAGACAGAAAGAATAGCAATCAGCCCCAGCATTTT.

The V gene is TRBV10-3, the J gene TRBJ1-4; no definite D call. The V and J ends lost 3 bases and 0 bases respectively, with 14 bases between them. Germline V gives CDR1 ENHRY, CDR2 SYGVKD. The CDR3 contains 17 residues. CDR3 protein: CAISEQRVQTTNEKLFF. The CDR3 nucleotides are TGTGCCATCAGTGAACAGAGGGTTCAGACAACTAATGAAAAACTGTTTTTT.

This chain uses TRBV14 with TRBJ1-2; the D is unclear. This CDR3 region has 17 residues. CDR1 and CDR2 from the germline V gene are SGHDN and FVKESK. Deletions cut 0 bases from V and 6 bases from J, with 20 bases between. The DNA for the CDR3 is TGTGCCAGCAGCCAAGATCTTGACTGGGGAGGATATCATGGCTACACCTTC. Translating gives CASSQDLDWGGYHGYTF.

The sample holds a few counts of this clone. The chain carries TRBV19 and TRBJ1-1; D is ambiguous. Per germline, CDR1 LNHDA and CDR2 SQIVND (reference sequence). There are 11 residues in the CDR3. Trimming left V 4 bases short and J 7 bases short, with 7 bases between. DNA of the CDR3: TGTGCCAGTAGTAAACGGAGTGAAGCTTTCTTT. Protein sequence: CASSKRSEAFF.

This rearrangement joins TRBV30 to TRBJ1-5; the match to TRBD1 covers 8 bases. Germline CDR1 is GTSNPN and CDR2 is SVGIG (reference sequence). This CDR3 is built from 17 residues. Trimming took 0 bases from V and 3 from J; bases not matched to a gene: 10. In DNA form, the CDR3 reads TGTGCCTGGAGTGTGAGTCTGGGGACAGGCTCCAATCAGCCCCAGCATTTT. It yields the protein CAWSVSLGTGSNQPQHF.

The chain uses TRBV27 and TRBJ1-1; no clear D gene. The length of the CDR3 is 15 residues. Germline lookup yields CDR1 MNHEY and CDR2 SMNVEV (reference sequence). The germline V and J ends were trimmed by 3 bases and 0 bases, with 11 bases remaining between them. The CDR3 here is CASSFQPGMNTEAFF. In DNA form, the CDR3 reads TGTGCCAGCAGTTTCCAACCGGGGATGAACACTGAAGCTTTCTTT.

This chain uses TRBV9 with TRBJ2-1; possible D gene TRBD1, 6 bases. Deletions cut 4 bases from V and 6 bases from J, with 17 bases between. The CDR3 has 15 amino acids. Germline V gene lookup returns CDR1 SGDLS and CDR2 YYNGEE. CDR3 region: CASSRGTSDTNEQFF. The CDR3, as DNA: TGTGCCAGCAGCCGAGGGACAAGCGATACCAATGAGCAGTTCTTC. The complete variable domain, with remaining parts taken from reference TRBV9 and TRBJ2-1, reads DSGVTQTPKHLITATGQRVTLRCSPRSGDLSVYWYQQSLDQGLQFLIQYYNGEERAKGNILERFSAQQFPDLHSELNLSSLELGDSALYFCASSRGTSDTNEQFFGPGTRLTVL.

The CDR3 spells CASSSTTGIFYEQYF. The CDR3 nucleotides read TGCGCCAGCAGCTCCACGACAGGGATTTTCTACGAGCAGTACTTC. V usage is TRBV5-1 and J usage is TRBJ2-7, with 7 positions matching TRBD1. Germline CDR1 and CDR2: SGHRS and YFSETQ. The length of the CDR3 is 15 residues. The trim removed 3 bases at V and 3 bases at J, leaving 9 bases unmatched.

This chain uses TRBV9 with TRBJ2-1, with 12 bases matching TRBD2. Germline values: CDR1 SGDLS, CDR2 YYNGEE. CDR3 length: 16 amino acids. V lost 4 bases and J lost 3; bases outside the gene matches: 5. The CDR3 loop is CASSIGLAGSYNEQFF. The CDR3 DNA reads TGTGCCAGCAGCATTGGACTAGCGGGAAGCTACAATGAGCAGTTCTTC.

The chain couples TRBV19 to TRBJ1-1, with D hard to call. There are 13 residues in the CDR3. The V end lost 6 bases, the J end lost 1 base, and 9 bases lay between the germline ends. Germline V gene lookup returns CDR1 LNHDA and CDR2 SQIVND (reference sequence). The CDR3, as DNA: TGTGCCAGTAGCCTCGGGAAGAACACTGAAGCTTTCTTT. Residues: CASSLGKNTEAFF. The full variable domain, with the rest looked up from reference TRBV19 and TRBJ1-1, is DGGITQSPKYLFRKEGQNVTLSCEQNLNHDAMYWYRQDPGQGLRLIYYSQIVNDFQKGDIAEGYSVSREKKESFPLTVTSAQKNPTAFYLCASSLGKNTEAFFGQGTRLTVV.

This clone occurred once. The gene calls are TRBV7-9 and TRBJ1-4; 10 bases line up with TRBD1. The CDR3 sequence is 16 residues long. Unmatched junction bases numbered 9, after V lost 5 bases and J lost 6 bases. In germline, CDR1 is SEHNR, CDR2 FQNEAQ (reference sequence). CDR3 sequence: CASSPGQGDQYEKLFF. The CDR3 DNA reads as TGTGCCAGCAGCCCCGGACAGGGGGATCAGTATGAAAAACTGTTTTTT.

This clone has more than one count but fewer than ten. The gene calls are TRBV9 and TRBJ2-6; D is uncertain. The CDR3 consists of 16 residues. The V gene lost 4 bases and the J gene lost 4 bases, with 15 bases spanning the gap. Germline lookup yields CDR1 SGDLS and CDR2 YYNGEE. This chain's CDR3 is CASSRDDTAGANVLTF. In nucleotides, the CDR3 is TGTGCCAGCAGCCGAGACGACACAGCCGGGGCCAACGTCCTGACTTTC.

The V and J genes are TRBV5-8 and TRBJ2-1; D perhaps matches TRBD2 (5 bases). The CDR3 length is 15 residues. The V and J ends lost 0 bases and 2 bases respectively, with 9 bases between them. Germline-derived CDR1 and CDR2 are SGHTS and YDEGEE. CDR3: CASSLAGSAYNEQFF. In DNA, the CDR3 is TGTGCCAGCAGCTTGGCCGGTAGCGCCTACAATGAGCAGTTCTTC.

The table lists this clone with a count of one. The chain's CDR3 is CASSVGWGGAEQFF. In nucleotides, the CDR3 is TGTGCCAGCAGCGTGGGTTGGGGGGGCGCTGAGCAGTTCTTC. This rearrangement joins TRBV5-4 to TRBJ2-1; possible D gene TRBD2, 7 bases. This CDR3 is built from 14 residues. Germline V gene data show CDR1 as SGHNT and CDR2 as YYREEE (reference sequence). Trimming shortened V by 4 bases and J by 9 bases, and 17 bases separated the two germline ends.

The rearrangement links TRBV11-2 to TRBJ2-3; tentatively, D is TRBD2 (6 bases). V was pared by 5 bases and J by 3 bases, with 12 bases between. This CDR3 contains 14 residues. CDR1 is SGHAT, CDR2 FQNNGV, per germline. CDR3 bases: TGTGCCAGCAGCACCGGCAGCGGGACAGATACGCAGTATTTT. Protein: CASSTGSGTDTQYF. The whole variable domain, remainder taken from reference TRBV11-2 and TRBJ2-3, is EAGVAQSPRYKIIEKRQSVAFWCNPISGHATLYWYQQILGQGPKLLIQFQNNGVVDDSQLPKDRFSAERLKGVDSTLKIQPAKLEDSAVYLCASSTGSGTDTQYFGPGTRLTVL.

This rearrangement joins TRBV30 to TRBJ2-7; 9 bases are shared with TRBD2. V gave up 1 base and J gave up 9 bases; unmatched junction bases: 7. CDR1 is GTSNPN and CDR2 is SVGIG in the germline V gene (reference sequence). The CDR3 is 13 amino acids. In DNA, the CDR3 is TGTGCCTGGAGTGAGTGGCGGCGGGGGGGGCAGTACTTC. It translates to CAWSEWRRGGQYF.

The chain employs TRBV28 and TRBJ2-5; 12 positions match TRBD2. CDR1 is MDHEN, CDR2 SYDVKM, per germline. This CDR3 has 14 residues. Trimming removed 6 bases from V and 5 bases from J; junction bases left unmatched: 4. CDR3 bases: TGTGCCAGCAGGCTGACTAGCGGGAGTGAGACCCAGTACTTC. Protein product: CASRLTSGSETQYF.

This rearrangement joins TRBV7-8 to TRBJ2-2, with TRBD2 identical over 12 bases. V lost 5 bases, J lost 8 bases, and 12 bases stayed unmatched. Germline V gene lookup returns CDR1 SGHVS and CDR2 FQNEAQ. The CDR3 covers 17 residues. The CDR3 region has the DNA TGTGCCAGCAGCCTAAACTTAGATACTAGCGGGAGGGGGGAGCTGTTTTTT. Its translation is CASSLNLDTSGRGELFF.

The chain combines TRBV11-2 with TRBJ2-4; 7 nucleotides align to TRBD2. V was clipped by 5 bases and J by 1 base; unmatched bases: 11. The germline V gene encodes CDR1 SGHAT and CDR2 FQNNGV. The length of the CDR3 is 17 residues. CDR3 loop: CASSTRLAEEAKNIQYF. CDR3 DNA sequence: TGTGCCAGCAGCACCCGTCTAGCGGAAGAGGCCAAAAACATTCAGTACTTC.

This clone occurred a few times. This rearrangement joins TRBV5-5 to TRBJ1-5, with D perhaps TRBD1 (6 bases). Trimming left V 3 bases short and J 2 bases short, with 9 bases between. CDR3 length equals 14 residues. Germline-derived CDR1 and CDR2 are SGHKS and YYEKEE (reference sequence). The CDR3, as DNA: TGTGCCAGCAGCTGGGACACCGGCAATCAGCCCCAGCATTTT. Protein product: CASSWDTGNQPQHF.

Points on this clone: Other DNA sequences of this sample code for an identical CDR3. The chain recombines TRBV2 with TRBJ2-2; 8 positions match TRBD1. In germline, CDR1 is SNHLY, CDR2 FYNNEI. V gave up 7 bases and J gave up 2 bases; unmatched junction bases: 3. This CDR3 has 14 residues. The CDR3 DNA reads TGTGCCAGCAAAGCAGGGGGCAACACCGGGGAGCTGTTTTTT. Its translation is CASKAGGNTGELFF.

This chain connects TRBV7-2 to TRBJ1-5; perhaps TRBD1 as D (5 bases). V lost 5 bases and J 3 bases, leaving 17 bases between the germline ends. This CDR3 is built from 16 residues. The germline V gene has CDR1 SGHTA and CDR2 FQGNSA. CDR3 bases: TGTGCCAGCAGCCCACCGGGGGGGGAAACCAATCAGCCCCAGCATTTT. It is translated as CASSPPGGETNQPQHF.

This chain links TRBV18 with TRBJ2-7; TRBD1 is a possible D gene (5 bases). Germline CDR1 is KGHSH and CDR2 is LQKENI. This CDR3 contains 15 residues. Trimming took off 1 base at V and 6 bases at J, with 16 bases between the two ends. The CDR3, as DNA: TGTGCCAGCTCACCACGGGGCGCTACGGGTGCCGAGCAGTACTTC. Residues: CASSPRGATGAEQYF. Drawing the rest from reference TRBV18 and TRBJ2-7, the complete variable domain is NAGVMQNPRHLVRRRGQEARLRCSPMKGHSHVYWYRQLPEEGLKFMVYLQKENIIDESGMPKERFSAEFPKEGPSILRIQQVVRGDSAAYFCASSPRGATGAEQYFGPGTRLTVT.

This sequence joins TRBV27 and TRBJ1-1, with 7 nucleotides matching TRBD1. Germline V gene data show CDR1 as MNHEY and CDR2 as SMNVEV (reference sequence). The trim removed 3 bases at V and 0 bases at J, leaving 10 bases unmatched. This CDR3 comprises 17 residues. CDR3 DNA: TGTGCCAGCAGTTTCAAAATGACAGGGACGGTGAACACTGAAGCTTTCTTT. It translates to CASSFKMTGTVNTEAFF.

This chain joins TRBV7-9 and TRBJ2-3, with D perhaps matching TRBD2 (6 bases). Looked up from germline, CDR1 is SEHNR and CDR2 is FQNEAQ (reference sequence). Trimming shortened V by 5 bases and J by 0 bases, and 21 bases separated the two germline ends. This CDR3 region has 18 residues. The CDR3 loop reads CASSPEGRQALSTDTQYF. In nucleotides, the CDR3 is TGTGCCAGCAGCCCCGAGGGGAGGCAAGCGCTAAGCACAGATACGCAGTATTTT. The variable domain in full, completed from reference TRBV7-9 and TRBJ2-3, reads DTGVSQNPRHKITKRGQNVTFRCDPISEHNRLYWYRQTLGQGPEFLTYFQNEAQLEKSRLLSDRFSAERPKGSFSTLEIQRTEQGDSAMYLCASSPEGRQALSTDTQYFGPGTRLTVL.